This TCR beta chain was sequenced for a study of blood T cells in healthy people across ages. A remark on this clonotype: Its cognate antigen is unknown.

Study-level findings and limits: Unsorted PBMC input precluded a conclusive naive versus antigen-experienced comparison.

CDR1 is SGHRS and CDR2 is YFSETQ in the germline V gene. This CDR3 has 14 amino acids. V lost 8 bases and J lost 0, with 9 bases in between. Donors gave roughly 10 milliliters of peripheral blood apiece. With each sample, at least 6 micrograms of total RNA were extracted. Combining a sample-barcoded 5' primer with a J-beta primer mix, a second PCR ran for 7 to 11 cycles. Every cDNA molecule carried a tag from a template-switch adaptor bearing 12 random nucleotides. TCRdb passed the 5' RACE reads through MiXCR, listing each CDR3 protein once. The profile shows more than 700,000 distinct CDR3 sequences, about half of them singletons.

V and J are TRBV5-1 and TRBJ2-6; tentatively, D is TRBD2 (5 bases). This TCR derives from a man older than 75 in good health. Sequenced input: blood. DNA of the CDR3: TGCGCCAGTGGACGGGACTCTGGGGCCAACGTCCTGACTTTC. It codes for CASGRDSGANVLTF.